This TCR beta chain is drawn from a study of OX40 agonist ivuxolimab in advanced cancers. This clone occurred once. Its antigen is not identified. Study outcomes and limitations: Averaged across samples, CD8+ T cells carried more expanded clones than CD4+ did. At 0.1 to 3.0 mg/kg, clonal expansion of CD4+ and CD8+ blood T cells had occurred by week 6.

Germline CDR1 and CDR2: SGHRS and YFSETQ. This CDR3 has 14 residues. V was shortened by 4 bases and J by 3 bases, with 10 bases between the two germline ends. The method was immunoSEQ multiplex PCR; TCRdb's version includes in-frame clones alone and lacks a portion of them. The profile covers 55,000 to 80,000 clones, with under 90% appearing a single time and over 2% taken by the ten largest. The chain joins TRBV5-1 to TRBJ2-2; D ambiguous. The specimen was CD4+ or CD8+ T cells sorted from blood, collected in a trial of the OX40 agonist ivuxolimab. This TCR came from an adult with an advanced solid tumor such as melanoma, head and neck, liver or kidney cancer. CDR3 region: CASSPRGDTGELFF. The DNA of the CDR3 is TGCGCCAGCAGCCCCCGTGGCGACACCGGGGAGCTGTTTTTT.